This T cell receptor (beta chain) was retrieved from a study of shared clonotypes between healthy human individuals. Study overall: Aged between 18 and 49, the donors were a couple of women and three men.

Study findings and constraints: Naive CD4 clonotypes overlapped across a handful of donors at around 5%.

Methods used by the authors: Filtering of immunoSEQ junctional sequences could not match full-length read filtering. The data were produced by immunoSEQ multiplex PCR, yet TCRdb's version contains in-frame clones alone and is incomplete. The V and J calls and clone size are taken from that table; D and trimming were inferred from the DNA. Of over 1.5 million clones in the sample, roughly 98% were seen once. On this clone: Its antigen remains unidentified.

CDR1 is MNHEY, CDR2 SVGAGI, per germline. Trimming shortened V by 10 bases and J by 5 bases, and 11 bases separated the two germline ends. This CDR3 has 11 amino acids. The chain joins TRBV6-5 to TRBJ2-5; no clear D. Specimen: naive CD4+ T cells sorted from blood. The subset was: CD45RA+ positively selected. The receptor was isolated from a man aged 30-40 years in good health. The CDR3 DNA follows: TGTGCCACCCTCCTCGGGGAGACCCAGTACTTC. Protein: CATLLGETQYF.